This T cell receptor (beta chain) was sequenced for a study of blood T cells in healthy people across ages. General observations from the study: Unsorted PBMCs ruled out conclusive naive versus antigen-experienced comparison. Older age went with lower TCR beta diversity per million T cells, in a roughly linear way.

V was trimmed by 3 bases and J by 4 bases, leaving 12 bases between them. This CDR3 contains 14 residues. Germline V gives CDR1 MGHDK, CDR2 SYGVNS. A second about 6 to 11 cycle PCR used barcoded and J-beta primers. Per sample, CDR3-containing paired-end reads numbered at least 2.5 million. TCRdb redid the calling of the 5' RACE reads with MiXCR, one entry per CDR3 protein. The sample yields 800,000 or so distinct CDR3 sequences, about 62% seen once. In the case of this clonotype: The antigen remains undetermined.

Investigators took ten milliliters of peripheral blood from every donor. The chain has TRBV25-1 and TRBJ1-2; possible D gene TRBD1, 6 bases. The receptor's source is a man under 40 in good health. Sequenced: blood. In DNA, the CDR3 is TGTGCCAGCAGTGAGGGGGGGCACATCTATGGCTACACCTTC. This translates into CASSEGGHIYGYTF.